This TCR beta chain came from a study of T cell responses to AZD1222 COVID-19 vaccine. Measured with immunoSEQ multiplex PCR; TCRdb has only the in-frame clones, and not every one. The sample yields about 72,000 clones, roughly 84% seen once. The CDR3 has 14 residues. Trimming took 0 bases from V and 5 from J, leaving 10 bases between them. The germline CDR1 and CDR2 sequences are LGHNT and FRNRAP. The rearrangement uses TRBV12-5 and TRBJ2-5, with no clear D. The sequence was collected from an adult in good health. The source was peripheral blood, collected on day 0 of AZD1222 vaccination. CDR3 DNA sequence: TGTGCTAGTGGTTTGGTAGAAGGTGGCGAGACCCAGTACTTC. It codes for CASGLVEGGETQYF.